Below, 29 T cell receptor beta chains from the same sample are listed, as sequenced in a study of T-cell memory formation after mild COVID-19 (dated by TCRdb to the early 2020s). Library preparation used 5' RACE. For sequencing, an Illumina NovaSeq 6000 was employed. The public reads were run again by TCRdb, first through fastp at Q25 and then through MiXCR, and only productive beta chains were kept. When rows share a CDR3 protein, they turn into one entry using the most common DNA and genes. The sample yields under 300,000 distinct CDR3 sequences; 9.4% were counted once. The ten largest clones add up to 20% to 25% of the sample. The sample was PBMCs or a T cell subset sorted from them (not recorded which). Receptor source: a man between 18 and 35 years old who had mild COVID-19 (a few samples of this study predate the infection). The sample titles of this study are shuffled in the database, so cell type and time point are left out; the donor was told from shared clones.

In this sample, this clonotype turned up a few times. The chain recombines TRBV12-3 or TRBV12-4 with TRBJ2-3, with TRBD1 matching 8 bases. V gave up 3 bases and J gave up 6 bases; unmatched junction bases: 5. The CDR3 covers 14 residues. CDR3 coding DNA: TGTGCCAGCAGTTTGGACAGGGCAAGGGATACGCAGTATTTT. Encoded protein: CASSLDRARDTQYF.

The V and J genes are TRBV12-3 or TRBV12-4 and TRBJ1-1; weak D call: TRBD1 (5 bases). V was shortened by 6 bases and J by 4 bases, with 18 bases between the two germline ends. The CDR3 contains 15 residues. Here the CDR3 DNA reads TGTGCCAGCAGGGGGGGGACCGGGGGATTCACTGAAGCTTTCTTT. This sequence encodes CASRGGTGGFTEAFF.

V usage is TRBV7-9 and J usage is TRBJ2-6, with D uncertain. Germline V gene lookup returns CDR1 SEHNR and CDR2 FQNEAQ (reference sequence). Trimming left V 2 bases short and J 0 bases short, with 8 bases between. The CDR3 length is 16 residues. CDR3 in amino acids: CASSLPQVSGANVLTF. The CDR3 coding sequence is TGTGCCAGCAGCTTACCGCAAGTCTCTGGGGCCAACGTCCTGACTTTC.

The CDR3 reads CASSPDRIYQPQHF. The CDR3 DNA is TGTGCCAGCAGTCCGGACAGGATTTATCAGCCCCAGCATTTT. The chain uses TRBV6-2 or TRBV6-3 and TRBJ1-5, with 7 bases that match TRBD1. The CDR3 loop spans 14 amino acids. In germline, CDR1 is MNHEY, CDR2 SVGEGT. V lost 5 bases, J lost 5 bases, and 6 bases stayed unmatched.

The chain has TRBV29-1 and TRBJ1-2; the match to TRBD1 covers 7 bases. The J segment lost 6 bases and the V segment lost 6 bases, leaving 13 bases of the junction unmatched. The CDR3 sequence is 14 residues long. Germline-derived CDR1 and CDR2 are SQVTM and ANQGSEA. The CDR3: CSVPRAGGGNGYTF. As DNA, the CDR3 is TGCAGCGTCCCCCGGGCAGGGGGAGGGAATGGCTACACCTTC.

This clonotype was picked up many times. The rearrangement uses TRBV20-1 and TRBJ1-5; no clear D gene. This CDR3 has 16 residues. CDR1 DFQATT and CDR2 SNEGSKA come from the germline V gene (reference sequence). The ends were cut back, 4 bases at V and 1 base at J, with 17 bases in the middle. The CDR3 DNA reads TGCAGTGCTATCGACGGGCCCATAGCGAGCAATCAGCCCCAGCATTTT. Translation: CSAIDGPIASNQPQHF.

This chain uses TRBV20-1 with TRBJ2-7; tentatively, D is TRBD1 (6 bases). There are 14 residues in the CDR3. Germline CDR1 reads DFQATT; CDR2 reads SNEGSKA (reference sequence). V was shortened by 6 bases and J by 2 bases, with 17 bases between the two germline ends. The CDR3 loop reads CSASQGNRAYEQYV. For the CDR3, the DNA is TGCAGTGCCAGTCAGGGGAACAGGGCCTACGAGCAGTACGTC.

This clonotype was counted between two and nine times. In DNA, the CDR3 is TGCGCCAGCAGCGGGACGGGGGCACCTAATGAAAAACTGTTTTTT. Translating it yields CASSGTGAPNEKLFF. The chain employs TRBV5-1 and TRBJ1-4, with a possible D match to TRBD1 (6 bases). The CDR3 has 15 amino acids. The germline gives CDR1 SGHRS, CDR2 YFSETQ. V was trimmed by 4 bases and J by 3 bases, leaving 13 bases between them.

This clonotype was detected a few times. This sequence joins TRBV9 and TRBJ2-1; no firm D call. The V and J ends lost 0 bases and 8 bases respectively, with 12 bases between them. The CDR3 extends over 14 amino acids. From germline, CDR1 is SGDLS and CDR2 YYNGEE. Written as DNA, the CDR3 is TGTGCCAGCAGCGTAGATTTAGGGAAGGATGAGCAGTTCTTC. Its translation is CASSVDLGKDEQFF.

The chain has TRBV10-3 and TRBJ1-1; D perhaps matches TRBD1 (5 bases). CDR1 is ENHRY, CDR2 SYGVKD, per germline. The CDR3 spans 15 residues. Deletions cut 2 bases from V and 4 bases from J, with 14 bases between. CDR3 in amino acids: CAISEIGAEVTEAFF. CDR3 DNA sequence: TGTGCCATCAGTGAGATTGGGGCGGAGGTCACTGAAGCTTTCTTT.

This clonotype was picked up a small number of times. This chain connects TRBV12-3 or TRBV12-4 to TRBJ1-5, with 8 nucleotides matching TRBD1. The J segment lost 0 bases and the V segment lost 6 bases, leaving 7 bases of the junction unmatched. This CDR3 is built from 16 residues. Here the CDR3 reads CASRKDRGFSNQPQHF. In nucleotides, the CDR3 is TGTGCCAGCAGGAAAGACAGGGGCTTTAGCAATCAGCCCCAGCATTTT.

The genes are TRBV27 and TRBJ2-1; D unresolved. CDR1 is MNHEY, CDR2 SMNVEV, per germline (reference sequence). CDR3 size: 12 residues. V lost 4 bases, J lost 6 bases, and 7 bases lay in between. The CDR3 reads CASSSSLNEQFF. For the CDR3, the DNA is TGTGCCAGCAGTTCCAGCCTCAATGAGCAGTTCTTC.

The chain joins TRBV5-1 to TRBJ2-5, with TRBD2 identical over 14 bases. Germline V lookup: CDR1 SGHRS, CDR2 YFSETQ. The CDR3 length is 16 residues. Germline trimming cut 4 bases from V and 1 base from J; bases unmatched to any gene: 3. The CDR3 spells CASSHGLAGGQETQYF. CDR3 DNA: TGCGCCAGCAGCCACGGACTAGCGGGGGGCCAAGAGACCCAGTACTTC.

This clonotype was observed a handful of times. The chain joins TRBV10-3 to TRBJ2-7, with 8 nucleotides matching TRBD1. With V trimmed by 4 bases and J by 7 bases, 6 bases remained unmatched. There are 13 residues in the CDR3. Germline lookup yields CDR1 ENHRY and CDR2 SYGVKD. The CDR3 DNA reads TGTGCCATCAGTGCTCAGGGGGCGCGGGAGCAGTACGTC. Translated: CAISAQGAREQYV.

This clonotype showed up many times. The CDR3 reads CASSSLPSGGVSEQFF. The CDR3 DNA sequence: TGTGCCAGCAGCTCCCTTCCTAGCGGGGGGGTAAGTGAGCAGTTCTTC. The rearrangement uses TRBV7-3 and TRBJ2-1; 12 positions match TRBD2. CDR1 SGHTA and CDR2 FQGTGA come from the germline V gene. Unmatched junction bases numbered 10, after V lost 4 bases and J lost 9 bases. The CDR3 runs 16 residues.

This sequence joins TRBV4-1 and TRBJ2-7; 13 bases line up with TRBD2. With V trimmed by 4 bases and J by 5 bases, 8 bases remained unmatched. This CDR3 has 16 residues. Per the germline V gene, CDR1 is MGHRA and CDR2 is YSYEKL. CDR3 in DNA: TGCGCCAGCAGCCGTTCGGGACTAGCGGGGAGTCACGAGCAGTACTTC. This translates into CASSRSGLAGSHEQYF.

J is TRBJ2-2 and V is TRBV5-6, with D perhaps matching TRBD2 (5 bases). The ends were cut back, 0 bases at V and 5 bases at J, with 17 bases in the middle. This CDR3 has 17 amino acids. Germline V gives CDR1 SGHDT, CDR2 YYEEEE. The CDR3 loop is CASSLDLEDRRTGELFF. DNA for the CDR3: TGTGCCAGCAGCTTGGACCTGGAGGACCGCCGGACCGGGGAGCTGTTTTTT.

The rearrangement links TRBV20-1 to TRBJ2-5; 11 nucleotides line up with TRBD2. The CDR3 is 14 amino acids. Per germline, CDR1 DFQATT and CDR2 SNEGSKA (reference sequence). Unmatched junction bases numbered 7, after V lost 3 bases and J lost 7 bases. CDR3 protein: CSASGLAGGGTQYF. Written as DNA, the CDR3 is TGCAGTGCTAGTGGTCTAGCGGGGGGAGGGACCCAGTACTTC.

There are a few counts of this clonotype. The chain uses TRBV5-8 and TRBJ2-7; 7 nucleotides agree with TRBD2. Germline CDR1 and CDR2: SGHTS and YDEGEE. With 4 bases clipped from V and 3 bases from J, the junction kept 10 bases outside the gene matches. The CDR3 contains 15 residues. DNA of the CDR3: TGTGCCAGCAGCACCGGGAGGCAGCTAATCTACGAGCAGTACTTC. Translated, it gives CASSTGRQLIYEQYF.

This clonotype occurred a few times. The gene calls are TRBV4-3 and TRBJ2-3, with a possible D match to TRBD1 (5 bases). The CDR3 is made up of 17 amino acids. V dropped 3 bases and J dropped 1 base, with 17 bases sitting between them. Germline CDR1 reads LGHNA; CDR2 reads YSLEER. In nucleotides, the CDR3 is TGCGCCAGCAGCCATCGATTAGGGGTCCCCCGCACAGATACGCAGTATTTT. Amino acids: CASSHRLGVPRTDTQYF.

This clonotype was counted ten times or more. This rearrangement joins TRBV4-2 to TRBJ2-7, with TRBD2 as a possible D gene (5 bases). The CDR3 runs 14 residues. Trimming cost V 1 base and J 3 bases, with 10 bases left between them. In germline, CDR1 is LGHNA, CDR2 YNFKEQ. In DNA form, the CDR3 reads TGTGCCAGCAGCCAAGTCGCGGGTAACTACGAGCAGTACTTC. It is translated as CASSQVAGNYEQYF.

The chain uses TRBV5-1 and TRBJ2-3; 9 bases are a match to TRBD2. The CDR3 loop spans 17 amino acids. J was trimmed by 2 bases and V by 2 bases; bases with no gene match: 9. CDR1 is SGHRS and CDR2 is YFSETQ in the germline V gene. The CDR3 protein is CASSLAVSGGNTDTQYF. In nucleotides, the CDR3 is TGCGCCAGCAGCTTAGCCGTGAGCGGGGGGAACACAGATACGCAGTATTTT.

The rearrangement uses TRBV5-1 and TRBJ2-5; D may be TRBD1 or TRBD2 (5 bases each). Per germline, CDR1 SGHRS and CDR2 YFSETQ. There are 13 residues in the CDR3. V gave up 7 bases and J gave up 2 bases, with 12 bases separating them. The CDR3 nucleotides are TGCGCCAGCGCTTGGGGGAGTCAAGAGACCCAGTACTTC. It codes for CASAWGSQETQYF.

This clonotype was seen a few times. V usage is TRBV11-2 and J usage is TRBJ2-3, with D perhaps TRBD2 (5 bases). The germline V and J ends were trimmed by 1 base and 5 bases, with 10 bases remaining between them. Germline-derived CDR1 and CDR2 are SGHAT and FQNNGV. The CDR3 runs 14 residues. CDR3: CASSLGGQVDTQYF. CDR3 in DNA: TGTGCCAGCAGCTTAGGCGGGCAGGTAGATACGCAGTATTTT.

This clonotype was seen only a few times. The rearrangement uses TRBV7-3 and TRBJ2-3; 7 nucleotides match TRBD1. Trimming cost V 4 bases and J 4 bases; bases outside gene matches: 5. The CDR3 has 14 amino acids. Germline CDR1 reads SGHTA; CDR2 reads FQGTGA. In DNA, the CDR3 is TGTGCCAGCAGCTCCTGGGACAGATCAGATACGCAGTATTTT. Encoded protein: CASSSWDRSDTQYF.

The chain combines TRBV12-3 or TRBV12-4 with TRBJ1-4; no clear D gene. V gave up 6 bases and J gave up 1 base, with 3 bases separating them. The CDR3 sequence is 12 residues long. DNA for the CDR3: TGTGCCAGCAGCCTAACTAATGAAAAACTGTTTTTT. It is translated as CASSLTNEKLFF.

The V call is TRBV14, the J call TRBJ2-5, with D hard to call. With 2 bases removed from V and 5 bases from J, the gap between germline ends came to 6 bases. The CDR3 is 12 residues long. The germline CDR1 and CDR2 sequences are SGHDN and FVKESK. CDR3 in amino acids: CASSQSLETQYF. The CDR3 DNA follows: TGTGCCAGCAGCCAATCCCTTGAGACCCAGTACTTC.

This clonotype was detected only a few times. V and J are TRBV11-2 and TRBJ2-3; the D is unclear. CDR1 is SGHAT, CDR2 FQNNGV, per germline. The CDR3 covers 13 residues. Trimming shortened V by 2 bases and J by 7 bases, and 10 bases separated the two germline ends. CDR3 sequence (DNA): TGTGCCAGCAGCTTACTTAGTCGCTATACGCAGTATTTT. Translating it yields CASSLLSRYTQYF.

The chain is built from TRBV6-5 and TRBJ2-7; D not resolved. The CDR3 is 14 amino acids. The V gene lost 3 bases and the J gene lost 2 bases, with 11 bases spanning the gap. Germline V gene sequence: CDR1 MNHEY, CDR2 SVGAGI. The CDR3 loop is CASSYSLGPYEQYF. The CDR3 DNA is TGTGCCAGCAGTTATTCCCTGGGCCCCTACGAGCAGTACTTC.